This T cell receptor (beta chain) came from a study of OX40 agonist ivuxolimab in advanced cancers. On the study more broadly: An agonistic anti-OX40 (CD134) antibody, ivuxolimab, was used to treat the patients. Subjects had a mean age of about 61 years, with a range of 23 to 79; around 80% were male.

The table came from immunoSEQ multiplex PCR; TCRdb's copy has only in-frame clones and leaves some out. The table has around 35,000 clones, 84% seen once. Germline lookup yields CDR1 SGHDN and CDR2 FVKESK. This CDR3 has 15 amino acids. V lost 1 base and J 3 bases, leaving 9 bases between the germline ends. Patients were excluded for autoimmune disease history or systemic immunosuppression. The chain carries TRBV14 and TRBJ2-2, with D tentatively TRBD1 (6 bases). The clonotype was recovered from an adult with an advanced solid tumor such as melanoma, head and neck, liver or kidney cancer. The sequenced sample was CD4+ or CD8+ T cells sorted from blood, obtained in a trial of the OX40 agonist ivuxolimab. Here the CDR3 DNA reads TGTGCCAGCAGCCAAGTCGGACAGTACACCGGGGAGCTGTTTTTT. Amino acid sequence: CASSQVGQYTGELFF.